This T cell receptor beta chain was identified during a study of blood T cell repertoires in COVID-19. Study context: The United States, Italy and Spain supplied acute and convalescent COVID-19 samples.

Sequencing used immunoSEQ multiplex PCR; TCRdb keeps in-frame clones, though not all of them. The sample holds about 180,000 clones, 85% to 90% seen once. This CDR3 is 14 amino acids long. The germline gives CDR1 LGHDT, CDR2 YNNKEL (reference sequence). Trimming pared 4 bases from V and 7 bases from J, leaving 16 bases between. Material for sequencing was peripheral blood. The chain has TRBV3-1 (or the pseudogene TRBV3-2) and TRBJ1-2; no clear D gene. This clonotype was obtained from a woman aged 70 to 79 with COVID-19, enrolled during active disease. The CDR3 loop reads CASSRGGKGPGYTF. The CDR3 DNA reads TGTGCCAGCAGCCGCGGCGGGAAAGGGCCTGGCTACACCTTC.